A single sample gave rise to the 18 T cell receptor beta chains below, sequenced in a study of blood T cells in healthy people across ages. Combining a sample-barcoded 5' primer with a J-beta primer mix, a second PCR ran for 7 to 11 cycles. TCRdb reanalysed the 5' RACE reads using MiXCR and keeps one entry per CDR3 protein. The sample holds about 1.6 million distinct CDR3 sequences, about 32% seen once. Sequenced sample: blood. The receptors originated from a woman aged 25-40 years in good health.

This clonotype was seen just once. V and J are TRBV5-8 and TRBJ1-2; no reliable D call. Trimming removed 1 base at V and 5 bases at J, with 18 bases between. This CDR3 is 16 amino acids long. In germline, CDR1 is SGHTS, CDR2 YDEGEE. Here the CDR3 reads CASSLRTPGQRYGYTF. The CDR3 region has the DNA TGTGCCAGCAGCTTGCGGACCCCCGGCCAGCGGTATGGCTACACCTTC.

Only a few counts were recorded for this clonotype. The chain links TRBV27 to TRBJ2-7; TRBD1 agrees at 9 bases. Trimming took 6 bases from V and 6 from J; bases not matched to a gene: 12. This CDR3 comprises 15 residues. Germline values: CDR1 MNHEY, CDR2 SMNVEV (reference sequence). The CDR3 DNA follows: TGTGCCAGCAGACCCGCCGGGACAGGGCAACCCGAGCAGTACTTC. Encoded protein: CASRPAGTGQPEQYF.

This clonotype was found a few times. The J gene is TRBJ1-2, the V gene TRBV20-1; tentatively, D is TRBD1 (6 bases). CDR1 is DFQATT, CDR2 SNEGSKA, per germline (reference sequence). Deletions cut 0 bases from V and 4 bases from J, with 15 bases between. This CDR3 spans 15 amino acids. This CDR3 reads CSARDRTVGLYGYTF. The CDR3 DNA follows: TGCAGTGCTAGAGATCGGACAGTTGGCCTCTATGGCTACACCTTC.

This clonotype was seen only a few times. The V call is TRBV4-2, the J call TRBJ2-3, with D unresolved. In germline, CDR1 is LGHNA, CDR2 YNFKEQ. V was pared by 0 bases and J by 6 bases, with 10 bases between. The CDR3 is made up of 14 amino acids. In DNA form, the CDR3 reads TGTGCCAGCAGCCAAGAAAGACTTCTGGATACGCAGTATTTT. Protein: CASSQERLLDTQYF.

J is TRBJ2-3 and V is TRBV2, with TRBD1 as a possible D gene (5 bases). The CDR3 is made up of 13 amino acids. V was shortened by 1 base and J by 4 bases, with 6 bases between the two germline ends. From germline, CDR1 is SNHLY and CDR2 FYNNEI. The CDR3 DNA reads TGTGCCAGCAGTGAAGTAGGGGCAGATACGCAGTATTTT. This codes for CASSEVGADTQYF.

In this sample, this clonotype turned up once. V is TRBV7-7 and J is TRBJ2-5; a possible D gene is TRBD1 (6 bases). CDR3 length equals 15 residues. Germline loops: CDR1 SSHAT, CDR2 FNYEAQ (reference sequence). V was pared by 2 bases and J by 3 bases, with 13 bases between. The CDR3 reads CASSLNPGQKETQYF. The DNA for the CDR3 is TGTGCCAGCAGCTTAAATCCCGGACAGAAAGAGACCCAGTACTTC.

This chain links TRBV25-1 with TRBJ2-1; 7 bases line up with TRBD1. CDR1 MGHDK and CDR2 SYGVNS come from the germline V gene. The V gene end was trimmed by 3 bases and the J gene end by 7 bases; junction bases not matched to a gene: 3. CDR3 length: 13 amino acids. CDR3 sequence reads: CASSDRGTNEQFF. The CDR3 DNA is TGTGCCAGCAGTGACAGGGGGACGAATGAGCAGTTCTTC.

This chain connects TRBV15 to TRBJ2-5; TRBD2 matches 10 bases. CDR1 is LNHNV, CDR2 YYDKDF, per germline (reference sequence). The CDR3 extends over 16 amino acids. Unmatched junction bases numbered 7, after V lost 4 bases and J lost 2 bases. The CDR3 nucleotides are TGTGCCACCAGCAATCGACTAGCGGGTCAACAAGAGACCCAGTACTTC. Its translation is CATSNRLAGQQETQYF.

About this clonotype itself: At one end the junction does not follow the germline gene, possibly because of a read error. J is TRBJ2-1 and V is TRBV4-1; 12 bases match TRBD2. The CDR3 has 18 amino acids. The V gene's germline CDR1 is MGHRA and CDR2 YSYEKL. In nucleotides, the CDR3 is TGCGTCAGCAGCCAACTAGCGGGGGGCCTGGAGTCCTACAATGAGCAGTTCTTC. It codes for CVSSQLAGGLESYNEQFF.

For this clonotype: One junction end disagrees with the germline gene, perhaps due to a read error. The rearrangement uses TRBV7-2 and TRBJ2-3; D is perhaps TRBD2 (6 bases). The germline V gene encodes CDR1 SGHTA and CDR2 FQGNSA. The CDR3 loop spans 14 amino acids. Here the CDR3 reads CATGWSGPTGTQYF. In DNA, the CDR3 is TGTGCCACGGGGTGGAGCGGGCCCACAGGTACGCAGTATTTT.

This chain uses TRBV20-1 with TRBJ2-5; TRBD2 agrees at 11 bases. The J call may be faulty, since TRBJ2-7 better matches the DNA end. Looked up from germline, CDR1 is DFQATT and CDR2 is SNEGSKA (reference sequence). The CDR3 contains 14 residues. The CDR3 nucleotides read TGCAGTGCTTCCGGGACTAGCGGCCTCTACGAGCAGTACTTC. It is translated as CSASGTSGLYEQYF.

In regard to this clonotype: Being one base from a much bigger clone, this may be a read error. The CDR3 DNA follows: TGTGCCAGCAGCCCGGAACTAGCGGACAGATCATACGAGCAGTTCTTC. Encoded protein: CASSPELADRSYEQFF. The J gene is TRBJ2-1, the V gene TRBV7-6, with 8 bases identical to TRBD2. This CDR3 spans 16 amino acids. Unmatched junction bases numbered 16, after V lost 5 bases and J lost 10 bases. CDR1 is SGHVS and CDR2 is FNYEAQ in the germline V gene.

CDR3 nucleotide sequence: TGTGCCTGGAGTGCAGACCCCCATGAACGTCCGTTCTTC. Its translation: CAWSADPHERPFF. The J gene is TRBJ2-1, the V gene TRBV30, with D uncertain. Germline CDR1 is GTSNPN and CDR2 is SVGIG (reference sequence). This CDR3 has 13 residues. V was pared by 1 base and J by 15 bases, with 19 bases between. Supplemented by reference TRBV30 and TRBJ2-1, the full variable domain reads SQTIHQWPATLVQPVGSPLSLECTVEGTSNPNLYWYRQAAGRGLQLLFYSVGIGQISSEVPQNLSASRPQDRQFILSSKKLLLSDSGFYLCAWSADPHERPFFGPGTRLTVL.

The V call is TRBV5-1, the J call TRBJ1-2, with D maybe TRBD1 (6 bases). V lost 4 bases, J lost 4 bases, and 11 bases lay in between. From germline, CDR1 is SGHRS and CDR2 YFSETQ. The CDR3 has 13 residues. The CDR3 DNA follows: TGCGCCAGCAGCGGCGGGGGCAGCTATGGCTACACCTTC. It translates to CASSGGGSYGYTF. Using reference TRBV5-1 and TRBJ1-2 for the parts outside the CDR3, the full variable domain is KAGVTQTPRYLIKTRGQQVTLSCSPISGHRSVSWYQQTPGQGLQFLFEYFSETQRNKGNFPGRFSGRQFSNSRSEMNVSTLELGDSALYLCASSGGGSYGYTFGSGTRLTVV.

The rearrangement joins TRBV4-1 to TRBJ2-3; 11 bases fit TRBD2. Per germline, CDR1 MGHRA and CDR2 YSYEKL. V lost 0 bases, J lost 3 bases, and 11 bases stayed unmatched. This CDR3 has 19 amino acids. CDR3 in amino acids: CASSQDSVAGGPVTDTQYF. CDR3 nucleotide sequence: TGCGCCAGCAGCCAAGATTCGGTAGCGGGGGGGCCGGTAACAGATACGCAGTATTTT.

This chain uses TRBV5-5 with TRBJ2-2, with D unclear. Trimming left V 4 bases short and J 1 base short, with 11 bases between. The CDR3 has 15 residues. Looked up from germline, CDR1 is SGHKS and CDR2 is YYEKEE (reference sequence). CDR3 nucleotides: TGTGCCAGCAGCCCATCTTGGGGGAACACCGGGGAGCTGTTTTTT. Translated: CASSPSWGNTGELFF. Full variable domain (remainder filled in from reference TRBV5-5 and TRBJ2-2): DAGVTQSPTHLIKTRGQQVTLRCSPISGHKSVSWYQQVLGQGPQFIFQYYEKEERGRGNFPDRFSARQFPNYSSELNVNALLLGDSALYLCASSPSWGNTGELFFGEGSRLTVL.

The chain links TRBV20-1 to TRBJ2-4, with D tentatively TRBD2 (6 bases). TRBJ2-7 explains the end of the DNA better; the J call may be wrong. Germline-derived CDR1 and CDR2 are DFQATT and SNEGSKA (reference sequence). The CDR3 totals 13 residues. Written as DNA, the CDR3 is TGCAGTGTCAAAGGCGGGGATACCTACGAGCAGTACTTC. It codes for CSVKGGDTYEQYF.

This chain joins TRBV2 and TRBJ2-4; D gene ambiguous. The DNA end favors TRBJ2-7, so the J call may be wrong. Germline-derived CDR1 and CDR2 are SNHLY and FYNNEI. CDR3 size: 12 residues. The CDR3 DNA follows: TGTGCCAGCAGTAGGACCCGGAACGAGCAGTACTTC. Translation gives CASSRTRNEQYF.